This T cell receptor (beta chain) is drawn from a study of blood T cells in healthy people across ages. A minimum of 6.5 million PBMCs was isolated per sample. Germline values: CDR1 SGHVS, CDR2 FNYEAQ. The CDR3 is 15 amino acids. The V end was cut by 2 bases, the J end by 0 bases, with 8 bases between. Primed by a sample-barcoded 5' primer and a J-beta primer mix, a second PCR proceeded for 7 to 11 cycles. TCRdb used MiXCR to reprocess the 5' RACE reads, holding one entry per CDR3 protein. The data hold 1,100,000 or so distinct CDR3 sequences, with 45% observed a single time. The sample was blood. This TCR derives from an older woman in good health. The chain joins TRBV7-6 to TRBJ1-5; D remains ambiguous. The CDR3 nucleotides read TGTGCCAGCAGCTTATTTACGGGTAGCAATCAGCCCCAGCATTTT. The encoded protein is CASSLFTGSNQPQHF. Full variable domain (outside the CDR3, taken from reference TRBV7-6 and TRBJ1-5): GAGVSQSPRYKVTKRGQDVALRCDPISGHVSLYWYRQALGQGPEFLTYFNYEAQQDKSGLPNDRFSAERPEGSISTLTIQRTEQRDSAMYRCASSLFTGSNQPQHFGDGTRLSIL.